This TCR beta chain was found in a study of blood T cell repertoires in COVID-19. Study details: There were acute and convalescent COVID-19 samples, and they came from the United States, Italy and Spain. PBMCs, B-cell-depleted T cells, or T cells were the source of the cDNA or gDNA that made up the material.

Seattle enrolled patients during active infection and tracked them longitudinally. This CDR3 spans 15 amino acids. Germline CDR1 MNHEY, CDR2 SVGAGI. J was trimmed by 5 bases and V by 9 bases; bases with no gene match: 9. Original processing notes: Quantification of nucleated cells was approximated via reference gene primer amplification. The protocol was immunoSEQ multiplex PCR, while the TCRdb copy is restricted to in-frame clones and leaves out a portion. That table is the source of V, J and clone size, and D and trimming were worked out from the DNA. The sample has some 200,000 clones, around 95% seen once.

The sample taken for sequencing was peripheral blood. The sequence derives from a man aged 30 to 39 with COVID-19, enrolled during active disease. V usage is TRBV6-5 and J usage is TRBJ2-2; 10 nucleotides agree with TRBD1. The chain's CDR3 is CASSRDRGDTGELFF. The CDR3 nucleotides are TGTGCCAGTAGTCGGGACAGGGGAGATACCGGGGAGCTGTTTTTT.